Listed below are T cell receptor beta chains from one sample, sequenced in a study of PD-1 blockade in classical Hodgkin lymphoma. Sequencing was performed with immunoSEQ multiplex PCR; in TCRdb, only in-frame clones are kept and a portion is missing. The repertoire holds roughly 8,000 clones, with roughly 88% as singletons. Material: CD4+ T cells from blood, obtained at baseline. These receptors originate from a human donor with classical Hodgkin lymphoma. Each CDR3 is given with its conserved first and last residue. The D gene is left open where the match is weak. Clone sizes are given selectively: once, few, many, or a class where the clone is expanded.

len: 16; abundance: once; v_gene: TRBV28; d_gene: NA; j_gene: TRBJ1-3; CDR3aa: CASSLLFKQGPNTIYF; CDR3nt: TGTGCCAGCAGTTTATTGTTCAAACAGGGCCCCAACACCATATATTTT
len: 13; abundance: NA; v_gene: TRBV7-2; d_gene: NA; j_gene: TRBJ2-5; CDR3aa: CASNRGGTETQYF; CDR3nt: TGTGCCAGCAATAGAGGGGGGACCGAGACCCAGTACTTC
len: 16; abundance: NA; v_gene: TRBV6-1; d_gene: TRBD1; j_gene: TRBJ2-3; CDR3aa: CASSVSTGGSSDTQYF; CDR3nt: TGTGCCAGCAGTGTTTCGACAGGGGGATCTTCAGATACGCAGTATTTT
len: 14; abundance: NA; v_gene: TRBV27; d_gene: NA; j_gene: TRBJ2-3; CDR3aa: CASSSVLRTDTQYF; CDR3nt: TGTGCCAGCAGTTCAGTATTACGCACAGATACGCAGTATTTT
len: 13; abundance: NA; v_gene: TRBV7-3; d_gene: NA; j_gene: TRBJ2-5; CDR3aa: CASSLFVQETQYF; CDR3nt: TGTGCCAGCAGCTTATTTGTTCAAGAGACCCAGTACTTC
len: 13; abundance: NA; v_gene: TRBV18; d_gene: NA; j_gene: TRBJ2-5; CDR3aa: CASSSPLRETQYF; CDR3nt: TGTGCCAGCTCATCCCCCCTTAGGGAGACCCAGTACTTC
len: 17; abundance: NA; v_gene: TRBV7-9; d_gene: NA; j_gene: TRBJ1-1; CDR3aa: CASSPQGAGGRNTEAFF; CDR3nt: TGTGCCAGCAGCCCCCAAGGGGCCGGTGGTAGGAACACTGAAGCTTTCTTT
len: 18; abundance: NA; v_gene: TRBV5-1; d_gene: TRBD1; j_gene: TRBJ1-3; CDR3aa: CASSLEGQGHYGGNTIYF; CDR3nt: TGCGCCAGCAGCTTGGAGGGACAGGGCCATTACGGGGGAAACACCATATATTTT
len: 15; abundance: NA; v_gene: TRBV9; d_gene: NA; j_gene: TRBJ2-2; CDR3aa: CASSVGTSNTGELFF; CDR3nt: TGTGCCAGCAGCGTAGGGACTTCGAACACCGGGGAGCTGTTTTTT
len: 15; abundance: NA; v_gene: TRBV5-1; d_gene: NA; j_gene: TRBJ2-7; CDR3aa: CASSLGYTSSYEQYF; CDR3nt: TGCGCCAGCAGCTTGGGTTATACGAGCTCCTACGAGCAGTACTTC
len: 13; abundance: NA; v_gene: TRBV7-2; d_gene: NA; j_gene: TRBJ1-4; CDR3aa: CASSFRGGEKLFF; CDR3nt: TGTGCCAGCAGCTTCAGAGGGGGAGAAAAACTGTTTTTT
len: 13; abundance: large; v_gene: TRBV11-2; d_gene: NA; j_gene: TRBJ1-1; CDR3aa: CASSVDRGTEAFF; CDR3nt: TGTGCCAGCAGCGTTGATAGAGGGACTGAAGCTTTCTTT
len: 17; abundance: few; v_gene: TRBV28; d_gene: TRBD1; j_gene: TRBJ2-1; CDR3aa: CASSYAGRGLMDNEQFF; CDR3nt: TGTGCCAGCAGTTACGCCGGCAGGGGGCTTATGGACAATGAGCAGTTCTTC
len: 12; abundance: NA; v_gene: TRBV2; d_gene: NA; j_gene: TRBJ2-2; CDR3aa: CASSPDTGELFF; CDR3nt: TGTGCCAGCAGCCCAGACACCGGGGAGCTGTTTTTT
len: 11; abundance: once; v_gene: TRBV2; d_gene: NA; j_gene: TRBJ2-7; CDR3aa: CASRAAYEQYF; CDR3nt: TGTGCCAGCAGGGCCGCCTACGAGCAGTACTTC
len: 14; abundance: NA; v_gene: TRBV28; d_gene: NA; j_gene: TRBJ1-1; CDR3aa: CATWGARRNTEAFF; CDR3nt: TGTGCCACCTGGGGGGCACGGAGAAACACTGAAGCTTTCTTT
len: 15; abundance: NA; v_gene: TRBV7-3; d_gene: TRBD1; j_gene: TRBJ1-6; CDR3aa: CASSQGQGGNSPLHF; CDR3nt: TGTGCCAGCAGCCAAGGACAGGGCGGGAATTCACCCCTCCACTTT
len: 15; abundance: NA; v_gene: TRBV30; d_gene: NA; j_gene: TRBJ2-7; CDR3aa: CAWSVKWGLSYEQYF; CDR3nt: TGTGCCTGGAGTGTAAAGTGGGGCCTCTCCTACGAGCAGTACTTC
len: 15; abundance: NA; v_gene: TRBV28; d_gene: NA; j_gene: TRBJ1-1; CDR3aa: CASFPRGGKRFEAFF; CDR3nt: TGTGCCAGCTTCCCCAGGGGAGGGAAAAGGTTTGAAGCTTTCTTT
len: 17; abundance: NA; v_gene: TRBV18; d_gene: NA; j_gene: TRBJ2-2; CDR3aa: CASSPLRREGYTGELFF; CDR3nt: TGTGCCAGCTCACCATTACGGCGGGAAGGGTACACCGGGGAGCTGTTTTTT
len: 14; abundance: once; v_gene: TRBV28; d_gene: NA; j_gene: TRBJ2-2; CDR3aa: CASMKDRNTGELFF; CDR3nt: TGTGCCAGCATGAAGGACAGGAACACCGGGGAGCTGTTTTTT
len: 15; abundance: NA; v_gene: TRBV19; d_gene: TRBD1; j_gene: TRBJ1-1; CDR3aa: CASSIRGQGNTEAFF; CDR3nt: TGTGCCAGTAGTATCAGGGGACAGGGGAACACTGAAGCTTTCTTT
len: 12; abundance: NA; v_gene: TRBV7-9; d_gene: TRBD1; j_gene: TRBJ1-4; CDR3aa: CASSWDRSKLFF; CDR3nt: TGTGCCAGCAGTTGGGACAGGTCAAAACTGTTTTTT
len: 13; abundance: NA; v_gene: TRBV19; d_gene: TRBD1; j_gene: TRBJ1-5; CDR3aa: CASTSDRVQPQHF; CDR3nt: TGTGCCAGTACCTCGGACAGGGTTCAGCCCCAGCATTTT
len: 16; abundance: NA; v_gene: TRBV5-1; d_gene: NA; j_gene: TRBJ2-1; CDR3aa: CASSLGAGGSYNEQFF; CDR3nt: TGCGCCAGCAGCTTGGGTGCTGGAGGGTCCTACAATGAGCAGTTCTTC
len: 15; abundance: NA; v_gene: TRBV11-1; d_gene: TRBD1; j_gene: TRBJ2-7; CDR3aa: CASSNGQGTGYEQYF; CDR3nt: TGTGCCAGCAGCAACGGACAGGGGACTGGCTACGAGCAGTACTTC
len: 15; abundance: NA; v_gene: TRBV11-1; d_gene: NA; j_gene: TRBJ2-3; CDR3aa: CASSLGAGSTDTQYF; CDR3nt: TGTGCCAGCAGCTTAGGGGCCGGCAGCACAGATACGCAGTATTTT
len: 18; abundance: NA; v_gene: TRBV5-6; d_gene: TRBD2; j_gene: TRBJ2-3; CDR3aa: CASSSLAGVFVKTDTQYF; CDR3nt: TGTGCCAGCAGCTCGCTAGCGGGAGTCTTTGTTAAAACAGATACGCAGTATTTT
len: 14; abundance: few; v_gene: TRBV9; d_gene: NA; j_gene: TRBJ1-2; CDR3aa: CASSYPGVQSGYTF; CDR3nt: TGTGCCAGCAGCTATCCGGGGGTGCAGTCTGGCTACACCTTC
len: 14; abundance: NA; v_gene: TRBV7-3; d_gene: NA; j_gene: TRBJ2-3; CDR3aa: CASSRPGLTDTQYF; CDR3nt: TGTGCCAGCAGCCGTCCGGGACTCACAGATACGCAGTATTTT
len: 14; abundance: NA; v_gene: TRBV7-9; d_gene: NA; j_gene: TRBJ1-6; CDR3aa: CASSLEQYNSPLHF; CDR3nt: TGTGCCAGCAGCTTAGAACAGTATAATTCACCCCTCCACTTT
len: 14; abundance: NA; v_gene: TRBV4-2; d_gene: NA; j_gene: TRBJ1-1; CDR3aa: CASSQGHTNTEAFF; CDR3nt: TGTGCCAGCAGCCAAGGACATACGAACACTGAAGCTTTCTTT
len: 16; abundance: NA; v_gene: TRBV4-2; d_gene: TRBD1; j_gene: TRBJ2-2; CDR3aa: CASSQGGQGQTGELFF; CDR3nt: TGTGCCAGCAGCCAAGGGGGACAGGGCCAAACCGGGGAGCTGTTTTTT
len: 16; abundance: NA; v_gene: TRBV10-3; d_gene: NA; j_gene: TRBJ2-6; CDR3aa: CAISEDRTSGANVLTF; CDR3nt: TGTGCCATCAGTGAGGACAGGACCTCTGGGGCCAACGTCCTGACTTTC
len: 14; abundance: NA; v_gene: TRBV19; d_gene: NA; j_gene: TRBJ1-5; CDR3aa: CASRGSVKNQPQHF; CDR3nt: TGTGCCAGTAGGGGCTCAGTGAAAAATCAGCCCCAGCATTTT
len: 17; abundance: few; v_gene: TRBV10-3; d_gene: TRBD1; j_gene: TRBJ2-1; CDR3aa: CAIKGGPGQGAYNEQFF; CDR3nt: TGTGCCATCAAAGGGGGCCCGGGACAGGGGGCCTACAATGAGCAGTTCTTC
len: 15; abundance: NA; v_gene: TRBV7-9; d_gene: NA; j_gene: TRBJ1-6; CDR3aa: CASSWGGVTNSPLHF; CDR3nt: TGTGCCAGCAGCTGGGGAGGGGTTACTAATTCACCCCTCCACTTT
len: 17; abundance: NA; v_gene: TRBV9; d_gene: TRBD1; j_gene: TRBJ2-3; CDR3aa: CASSVAQPGQGKDTQYF; CDR3nt: TGTGCCAGCAGCGTAGCCCAACCGGGACAGGGGAAGGATACGCAGTATTTT
len: 13; abundance: few; v_gene: TRBV27; d_gene: NA; j_gene: TRBJ1-4; CDR3aa: CAREDTRDEKLFF; CDR3nt: TGTGCCAGGGAAGACACCCGAGATGAAAAACTGTTTTTT